This TCR beta chain originates from a study of human T cells and chemical hapten exposure. At the level of the study: Yields of TCR per sample differed, chiefly owing to small differences in pooled library volume. Study-wide points: There were significantly more large CDR3 similarity clusters among expanded TCRs than among controls.

For this clonotype: The antigen is not known.

From the RACE reads, TCRdb called clonotypes with MiXCR, one entry per CDR3 protein. The sample holds 150,000 to 200,000 distinct CDR3 sequences; more than 14% are singletons and the top ten take about 1.7%. Germline V gives CDR1 SGHDT, CDR2 YYEEEE. V was pared by 3 bases and J by 4 bases, with 4 bases of the junction left unmatched. The length of the CDR3 is 15 residues. The time point is: patch test 1, 2 weeks after DPC sensitization. Indicated treatment: therapeutic diphenylcyclopropenone sensitization with weekly scalp DPC. The sample was whole blood, taken in connection with sensitization to the hapten diphenylcyclopropenone (DPC). The J gene is TRBJ2-3, the V gene TRBV5-6; TRBD2 matches at 11 bases. This clonotype was obtained from a young woman with alopecia areata. Some clones in this sample may be carry-over from other donors' samples. The CDR3 here is CASSSLAGGPDTQYF. The CDR3 nucleotides read TGTGCCAGCAGCTCCTTAGCGGGAGGGCCAGATACGCAGTATTTT.